Below are 14 T cell receptor beta chains sequenced from a single sample in a study of blood T cell repertoires in COVID-19. Repertoires were generated with immunoSEQ multiplex PCR, while TCRdb's copy carries only in-frame clones and drops some. The data show about 180,000 clones, about 81% seen once. The source material was peripheral blood. Every receptor here comes from a woman older than 75 with COVID-19, enrolled during active disease.

The chain combines TRBV2 with TRBJ2-7; 7 nucleotides line up with TRBD2. Trimming cost V 3 bases and J 2 bases; bases outside gene matches: 4. Germline V gene data show CDR1 as SNHLY and CDR2 as FYNNEI. This CDR3 has 14 amino acids. The CDR3 protein is CASSEQRGAYEQYF. The CDR3 DNA reads TGTGCCAGCAGTGAGCAGCGGGGCGCCTACGAGCAGTACTTC.

The chain employs TRBV5-4 and TRBJ2-7, with D possibly matching TRBD2 (5 bases). CDR3 size: 14 residues. Germline-derived CDR1 and CDR2 are SGHNT and YYREEE (reference sequence). Trimming cost V 4 bases and J 3 bases, with 14 bases left between them. The CDR3 reads CASSRERGLYEQYF. The CDR3 DNA follows: TGTGCCAGCAGCAGGGAGCGAGGGCTCTACGAGCAGTACTTC.

The V and J genes are TRBV10-3 and TRBJ1-1, with D maybe TRBD1 (5 bases). CDR3 size: 15 residues. V was cut by 1 base and J by 1 base, with 10 bases left in between. Germline V lookup: CDR1 ENHRY, CDR2 SYGVKD. The chain's CDR3 is CAISEFRGKNTEAFF. The CDR3 DNA reads TGTGCCATCAGTGAGTTTAGGGGAAAGAACACTGAAGCTTTCTTT.

This clone has only a few counts. The V and J genes are TRBV10-1 and TRBJ2-7; TRBD2 matches at 7 bases. After removal of 3 bases from V and 5 bases from J, the junction contained 4 bases not matched to a gene. CDR1 WNHNN and CDR2 SYGVQD come from the germline V gene (reference sequence). The CDR3 has 13 residues. The CDR3 is CASSEGRGNEQYF. Written as DNA, the CDR3 is TGCGCCAGCAGTGAAGGGAGGGGAAACGAGCAGTACTTC.

The V gene is TRBV7-8, the J gene TRBJ2-7; 14 bases align to TRBD2. Germline loops: CDR1 SGHVS, CDR2 FQNEAQ. The ends lost 5 bases at V and 7 bases at J; junction bases unmatched: 10. The CDR3 spans 16 residues. The CDR3 DNA is TGTGCCAGCAGCCCGCGGACTAGCGGGGGGCCTTCGGAGCAGTACTTC. It yields the protein CASSPRTSGGPSEQYF.

This chain links TRBV7-2 with TRBJ2-3; 9 positions match TRBD2. The CDR3 runs 15 residues. V shed 3 bases, J shed 5 bases, and the junction held 6 bases outside the gene matches. Germline CDR1 reads SGHTA; CDR2 reads FQGNSA. This CDR3 reads CASSFAAGGKDTQYF. The CDR3, as DNA: TGTGCCAGCAGCTTTGCAGCGGGGGGCAAAGATACGCAGTATTTT.

V and J are TRBV10-3 and TRBJ2-1; 7 bases line up with TRBD1. Germline loops: CDR1 ENHRY, CDR2 SYGVKD. V lost 10 bases to trimming and J lost 2 bases; unmatched junction nucleotides: 5. This CDR3 spans 13 amino acids. CDR3 in amino acids: CATTGDPYNEQFF. In nucleotides, the CDR3 is TGTGCCACTACAGGGGACCCCTACAATGAGCAGTTCTTC.

The chain is built from TRBV28 and TRBJ1-3; D is uncertain. Looked up from germline, CDR1 is MDHEN and CDR2 is SYDVKM. The CDR3 contains 18 residues. Trimming stripped 2 bases from V and 4 bases from J, with 21 bases between. In nucleotides, the CDR3 is TGTGCCAGCAGTTTACCTACTCGTCGGGGTTGGAGAGGAAACACCATATATTTT. Its protein is CASSLPTRRGWRGNTIYF.

The chain links TRBV30 to TRBJ1-2; D is ambiguous. Deletions cut 3 bases from V and 7 bases from J, with 15 bases between. CDR1 and CDR2 (germline): GTSNPN, SVGIG (reference sequence). The CDR3 has 13 amino acids. The CDR3 sequence: CAWRVSGVGGYTF. In DNA, the CDR3 is TGTGCCTGGAGGGTTAGCGGGGTCGGTGGCTACACCTTC.

The chain uses TRBV5-4 and TRBJ2-1, with TRBD2 as a possible D gene (6 bases). The V gene's germline CDR1 is SGHNT and CDR2 YYREEE (reference sequence). The CDR3 totals 15 residues. The V and J ends lost 4 bases and 0 bases respectively, with 11 bases between them. CDR3 in DNA: TGTGCCAGCAGCCCTAGCGCTGACTCCTACAATGAGCAGTTCTTC. Protein sequence: CASSPSADSYNEQFF.

The chain has TRBV24-1 and TRBJ1-6; no clear D. Trimming cost V 9 bases and J 5 bases, with 10 bases left between them. CDR1 and CDR2 (germline): KGHDR, SFDVKD. CDR3 length: 13 amino acids. This CDR3 reads CATRYSDNSPLHF. The CDR3 bases are TGTGCCACCCGCTACTCGGATAATTCACCCCTCCACTTT.

The chain employs TRBV11-3 and TRBJ1-3; TRBD1 agrees at 7 bases. CDR1 and CDR2 (germline): SGHNT, YENEEA. The CDR3 runs to 18 residues. V shed 2 bases, J shed 0 bases, and the junction held 10 bases outside the gene matches. Written as DNA, the CDR3 is TGTGCCAGCAGCTTATTCCCAGGGGGTCGATACTCTGGAAACACCATATATTTT. Protein product: CASSLFPGGRYSGNTIYF.

This rearrangement joins TRBV7-9 to TRBJ1-1, with D perhaps TRBD1 (5 bases). The CDR3 runs to 14 residues. The V gene lost 1 base and the J gene lost 4 bases, with 10 bases spanning the gap. Per germline, CDR1 SEHNR and CDR2 FQNEAQ (reference sequence). CDR3 in amino acids: CASSLVSRVTEAFF. The CDR3 nucleotides read TGTGCCAGCAGCTTAGTTTCCAGGGTCACTGAAGCTTTCTTT.

The CDR3 bases are TGTGCCATCAGCCAGGGGGCTGACACTGAAGCTTTCTTT. Protein product: CAISQGADTEAFF. This chain connects TRBV10-3 to TRBJ1-1; 8 bases agree with TRBD1. CDR1 ENHRY and CDR2 SYGVKD come from the germline V gene. Trimming at V came to 6 bases and at J to 3 bases, leaving 3 bases not matched to a gene. The CDR3 sequence is 13 residues long.